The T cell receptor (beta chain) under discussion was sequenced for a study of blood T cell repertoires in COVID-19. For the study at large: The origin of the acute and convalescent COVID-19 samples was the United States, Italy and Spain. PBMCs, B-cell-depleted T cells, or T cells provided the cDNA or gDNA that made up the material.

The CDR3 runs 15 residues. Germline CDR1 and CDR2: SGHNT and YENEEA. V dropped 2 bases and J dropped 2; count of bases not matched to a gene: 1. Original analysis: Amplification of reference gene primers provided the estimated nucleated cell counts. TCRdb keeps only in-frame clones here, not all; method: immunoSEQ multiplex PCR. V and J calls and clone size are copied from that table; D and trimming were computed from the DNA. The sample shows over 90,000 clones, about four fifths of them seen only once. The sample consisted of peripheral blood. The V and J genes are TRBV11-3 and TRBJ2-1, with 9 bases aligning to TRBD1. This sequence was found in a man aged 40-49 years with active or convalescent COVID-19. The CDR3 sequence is CASSLTGGTYNEQFF. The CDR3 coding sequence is TGTGCCAGCAGCTTAACAGGGGGCACCTACAATGAGCAGTTCTTC.